This T cell receptor (beta chain) was observed in a study of cytomegalovirus exposure and HLA in healthy donors. Regarding this clone: Its antigen is still unknown.

V was clipped by 0 bases and J by 7 bases, with 18 bases between them. CDR1 is MNHNY and CDR2 is SVGAGI in the germline V gene (reference sequence). The CDR3 loop spans 16 amino acids. Sequencing was performed with immunoSEQ multiplex PCR; in TCRdb, only in-frame clones are kept and a portion is missing. The table includes fewer than 150,000 clones, around nine tenths detected once. The study's findings and limits: The tendency of first-cohort TCR clusters to co-occur in the 120 or so validation repertoires was the finding of a later analysis. The authors listed 150 to 200 TCR beta chains as cytomegalovirus-associated. In vitro work confirmed that a few CMV-associated chains recognize CMV antigens. Reports described diagnosis of cytomegalovirus status by the classifier as highly specific and sensitive.

Sequencing used PBMCs. The source of this sequence is a man between 18 and 29 years old in good health and CMV-seropositive. The chain recombines TRBV6-6 with TRBJ1-2; D unresolved. Written as DNA, the CDR3 is TGTGCCAGCAGTTACTCGTTAGGTCGAGGAACCGGTGGCTACACCTTC. Translation: CASSYSLGRGTGGYTF.